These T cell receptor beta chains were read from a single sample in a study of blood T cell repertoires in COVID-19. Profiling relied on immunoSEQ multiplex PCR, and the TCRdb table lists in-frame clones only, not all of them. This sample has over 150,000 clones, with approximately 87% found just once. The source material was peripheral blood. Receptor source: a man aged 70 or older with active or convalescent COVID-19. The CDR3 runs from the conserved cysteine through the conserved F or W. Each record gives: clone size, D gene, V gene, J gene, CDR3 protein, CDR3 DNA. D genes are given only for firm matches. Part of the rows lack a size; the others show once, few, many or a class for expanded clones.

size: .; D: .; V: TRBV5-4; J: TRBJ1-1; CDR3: CASSSSWELLAFF; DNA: TGTGCCAGCAGCTCGAGTTGGGAGTTGCTAGCTTTCTTT
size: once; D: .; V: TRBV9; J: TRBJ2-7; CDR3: CASSQEGYEQYF; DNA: TGTGCCAGCAGTCAGGAGGGCTACGAGCAGTACTTC
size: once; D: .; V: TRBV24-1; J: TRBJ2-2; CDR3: CATSDSRMPGELFF; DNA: TGTGCCACCAGTGACAGCAGGATGCCCGGGGAGCTGTTTTTT
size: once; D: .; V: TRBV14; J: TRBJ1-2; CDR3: CASSQGAGYYGYTF; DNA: TGTGCCAGCAGCCAAGGGGCAGGCTACTATGGCTACACCTTC
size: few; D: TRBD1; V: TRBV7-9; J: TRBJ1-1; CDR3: CASSARQGMDTEAFF; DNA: TGTGCCAGCAGCGCAAGACAGGGCATGGACACTGAAGCTTTCTTT
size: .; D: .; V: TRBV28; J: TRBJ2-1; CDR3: CASRLGGLLNEQFF; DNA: TGTGCCAGCAGGCTGGGAGGACTCTTAAATGAGCAGTTCTTC
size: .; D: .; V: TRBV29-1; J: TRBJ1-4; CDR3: CSAWRGNEKLFF; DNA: TGCAGCGCATGGCGGGGTAATGAAAAACTGTTTTTT
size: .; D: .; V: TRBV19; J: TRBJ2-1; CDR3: CASRVVGAGNNEQFF; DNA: TGTGCCAGTAGAGTGGTAGGAGCGGGTAACAATGAGCAGTTCTTC
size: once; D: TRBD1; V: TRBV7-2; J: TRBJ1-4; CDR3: CASSLRQGDEKLFF; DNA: TGTGCCAGCAGCTTGAGGCAGGGGGACGAAAAACTGTTTTTT
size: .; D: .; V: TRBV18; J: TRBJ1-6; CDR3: CASSLGHSRNSPLHF; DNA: TGTGCCAGCTCACTCGGACATTCTCGGAATTCACCCCTCCACTTT
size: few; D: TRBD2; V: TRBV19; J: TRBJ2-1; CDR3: CASTAGAGTYNEQFF; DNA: TGTGCCAGTACTGCGGGAGCGGGAACCTACAATGAGCAGTTCTTC
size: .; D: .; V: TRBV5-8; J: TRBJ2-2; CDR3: CASSRGTVANTGELFF; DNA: TGTGCCAGCAGCAGGGGGACGGTTGCGAACACCGGGGAGCTGTTTTTT
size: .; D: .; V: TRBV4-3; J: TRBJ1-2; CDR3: CASSQDLAVNYGYTF; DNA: TGCGCCAGCAGCCAAGATCTGGCGGTTAACTATGGCTACACCTTC
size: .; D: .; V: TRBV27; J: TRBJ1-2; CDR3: CASSLGRGARGYTF; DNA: TGTGCCAGCAGTTTGGGGAGGGGGGCGCGGGGCTACACCTTC
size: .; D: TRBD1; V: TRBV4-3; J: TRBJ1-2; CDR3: CASSQEGGGGYGYTF; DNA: TGCGCCAGCAGCCAAGAAGGAGGGGGCGGGTATGGCTACACCTTC
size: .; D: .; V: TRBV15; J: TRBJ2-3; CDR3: CATSRGDIGADTQYF; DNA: TGTGCCACCAGCAGAGGGGACATAGGCGCGGATACGCAGTATTTT
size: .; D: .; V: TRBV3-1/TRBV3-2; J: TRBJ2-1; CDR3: CASSQDGAERYNEQFF; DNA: TGTGCCAGCAGCCAAGATGGGGCAGAACGCTACAATGAGCAGTTCTTC
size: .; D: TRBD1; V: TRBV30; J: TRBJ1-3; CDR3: CAWSQGERITIYF; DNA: TGTGCCTGGAGCCAGGGGGAGCGAATCACCATATATTTT
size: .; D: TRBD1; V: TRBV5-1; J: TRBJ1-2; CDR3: CASNKGTGIYGYTF; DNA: TGCGCCAGCAATAAGGGGACAGGGATTTATGGCTACACCTTC
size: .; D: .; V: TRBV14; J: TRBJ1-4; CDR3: CASSQLAGTTNEKLFF; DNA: TGTGCCAGCAGCCAGTTAGCAGGGACAACTAATGAAAAACTGTTTTTT
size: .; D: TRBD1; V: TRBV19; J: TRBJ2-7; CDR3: CASSTRQGAKNYEQYF; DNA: TGTGCCAGTAGTACTCGACAGGGGGCGAAGAACTACGAGCAGTACTTC
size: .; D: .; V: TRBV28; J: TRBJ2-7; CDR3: CASSLARHEQYF; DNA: TGTGCCAGCAGTTTAGCCAGGCACGAGCAGTACTTC
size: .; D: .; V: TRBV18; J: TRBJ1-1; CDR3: CASSPIPGNSLTEAFF; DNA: TGTGCCAGCTCACCAATACCAGGGAATTCCCTTACTGAAGCTTTCTTT
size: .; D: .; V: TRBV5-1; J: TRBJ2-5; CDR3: CASSLSPQETQYF; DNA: TGCGCCAGCAGCTTGTCTCCCCAAGAGACCCAGTACTTC
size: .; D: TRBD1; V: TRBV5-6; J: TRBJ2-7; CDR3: CASSLGPGQGIVEQYF; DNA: TGTGCCAGCAGCTTGGGGCCGGGACAGGGGATTGTTGAGCAGTACTTC
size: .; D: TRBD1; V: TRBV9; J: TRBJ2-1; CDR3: CASSERQGAYNEQFF; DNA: TGTGCCAGCAGTGAGAGACAGGGGGCCTACAATGAGCAGTTCTTC
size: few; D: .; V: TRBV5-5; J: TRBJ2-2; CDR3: CASTARDYTGELFF; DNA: TGTGCCAGCACGGCGAGGGATTACACCGGGGAGCTGTTTTTT
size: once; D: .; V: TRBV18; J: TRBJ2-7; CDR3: CASSPLGASYEQYF; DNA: TGTGCCAGCTCACCCCTGGGGGCCTCCTACGAGCAGTACTTC
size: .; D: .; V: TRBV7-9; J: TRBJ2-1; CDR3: CASSLTQGTSYNEQFF; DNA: TGTGCCAGCAGCTTAACCCAGGGGACCTCCTACAATGAGCAGTTCTTC
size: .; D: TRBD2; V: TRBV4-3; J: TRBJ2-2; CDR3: CASSQSGLAGDGGGELFF; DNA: TGCGCCAGCAGCCAATCAGGACTAGCGGGAGATGGTGGCGGGGAGCTGTTTTTT
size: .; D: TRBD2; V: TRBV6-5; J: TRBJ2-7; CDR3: CASSPGLADVYEQYF; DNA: TGTGCCAGCAGCCCAGGACTAGCGGACGTATACGAGCAGTACTTC
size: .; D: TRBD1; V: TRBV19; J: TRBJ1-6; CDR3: CASSGTVGSSPLHF; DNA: TGTGCCAGTAGTGGGACAGTTGGGAGCTCACCCCTCCACTTT
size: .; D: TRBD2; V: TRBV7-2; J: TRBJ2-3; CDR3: CASSFSGGNTDTQYF; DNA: TGTGCCAGCAGCTTTAGCGGGGGGAACACAGATACGCAGTATTTT
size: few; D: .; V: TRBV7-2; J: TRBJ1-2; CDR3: CASSLGGLPYGYTF; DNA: TGTGCCAGCAGCCTTGGGGGACTACCCTATGGCTACACCTTC
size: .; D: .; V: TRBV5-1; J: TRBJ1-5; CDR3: CASSTTGGGNQPQHF; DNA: TGCGCCAGCAGCACCACGGGGGGAGGCAATCAGCCCCAGCATTTT
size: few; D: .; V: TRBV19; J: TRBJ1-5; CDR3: CASSMVGGYGNQPQHF; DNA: TGTGCCAGTAGTATGGTGGGAGGTTACGGCAATCAGCCCCAGCATTTT
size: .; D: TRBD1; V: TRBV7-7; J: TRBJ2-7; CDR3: CASSQDRGYEQYF; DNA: TGTGCTAGCAGCCAGGACAGGGGGTACGAGCAGTACTTC
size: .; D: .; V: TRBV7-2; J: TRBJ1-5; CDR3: CASSLEAGLPQHF; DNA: TGTGCCAGCAGCTTAGAGGCAGGGCTGCCCCAGCATTTT
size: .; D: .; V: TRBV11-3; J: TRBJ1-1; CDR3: CASSRGGNTEAFF; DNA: TGTGCCAGCAGCCGCGGTGGGAACACTGAAGCTTTCTTT
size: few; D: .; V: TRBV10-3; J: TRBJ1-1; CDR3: CAIRHGRGSFETEAFF; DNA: TGTGCCATCAGACACGGACGGGGATCATTCGAGACTGAAGCTTTCTTT
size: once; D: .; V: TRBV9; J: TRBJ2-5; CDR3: CASSVGSSQGQETQYF; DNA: TGTGCCAGCAGCGTAGGTAGCTCCCAGGGTCAAGAGACCCAGTACTTC
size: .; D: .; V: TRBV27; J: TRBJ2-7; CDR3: CASSLRGGSNEQYF; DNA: TGTGCCAGCAGTTTACGGGGAGGTTCGAACGAGCAGTACTTC
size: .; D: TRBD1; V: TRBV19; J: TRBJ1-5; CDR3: CASTRTGVRQPQHF; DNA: TGTGCCAGTACAAGGACAGGGGTAAGGCAGCCCCAGCATTTT
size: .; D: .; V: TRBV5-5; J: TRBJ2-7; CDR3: CASSLVGAGMGYEQYF; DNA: TGTGCCAGCAGCTTGGTGGGCGCAGGGATGGGCTACGAGCAGTACTTC
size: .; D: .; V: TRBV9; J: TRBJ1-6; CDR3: CASSVDWGVNSPLHF; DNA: TGTGCCAGCAGCGTAGATTGGGGCGTTAATTCACCCCTCCACTTT
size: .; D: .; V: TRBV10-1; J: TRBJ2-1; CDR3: CASSESRQGTAYNEQFF; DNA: TGCGCCAGCAGTGAGTCGAGGCAGGGGACGGCCTACAATGAGCAGTTCTTC
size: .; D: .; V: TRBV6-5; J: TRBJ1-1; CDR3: CASSHSAGMGVFGFF; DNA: TGTGCCAGCAGCCACTCGGCAGGTATGGGAGTGTTCGGTTTCTTT
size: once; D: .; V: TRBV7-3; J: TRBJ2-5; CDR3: CASSPGVGETQYF; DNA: TGTGCCAGCAGCCCGGGAGTGGGAGAGACCCAGTACTTC
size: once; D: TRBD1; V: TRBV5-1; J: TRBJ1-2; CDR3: CASSLGQGAGGYTF; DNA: TGCGCCAGCAGCTTAGGACAGGGGGCAGGTGGCTACACCTTC
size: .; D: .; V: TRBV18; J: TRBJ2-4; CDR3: CASSPPTALAKNIQYF; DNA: TGTGCCAGCTCACCACCGACAGCTTTAGCCAAAAACATTCAGTACTTC
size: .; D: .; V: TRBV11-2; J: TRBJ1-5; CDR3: CASSPRQDNSNQPQHF; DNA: TGTGCCAGCAGCCCAAGACAGGACAATAGCAATCAGCCCCAGCATTTT
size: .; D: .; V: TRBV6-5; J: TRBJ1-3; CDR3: CASTPEGGNTIYF; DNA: TGTGCCAGCACCCCTGAGGGTGGAAACACCATATATTTT
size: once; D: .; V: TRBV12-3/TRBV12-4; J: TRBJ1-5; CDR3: CASSQGTRQPQHF; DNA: TGTGCCAGCAGTCAGGGGACCCGGCAGCCCCAGCATTTT